The present entry profiles one T cell receptor (beta chain) with its context. Reverse transcription of roughly 0.5 to 1 ug RNA used random hexamers. TCRdb re-called the immunoSEQ multiplex PCR reads through MiXCR, storing one row per CDR3 protein. The data show about 140,000 distinct CDR3 sequences, approximately 93% seen once. This sample stems from a study of CD8 T cells in Susac syndrome. Losses at the gene ends were 4 bases for V and 5 bases for J; bases not matched to a gene: 4. The CDR3 runs 13 residues. Germline CDR1 is KGHSH and CDR2 is LQKENI. The source material was CD8+ T cells from PBMCs. V and J are TRBV18 and TRBJ2-7, with 8 bases fitting TRBD1. This TCR derives from a human donor in good health. In nucleotides, the CDR3 is TGTGCCAGCTCACTTGGACAGGGCGACGAGCAGTACTTC. It is translated as CASSLGQGDEQYF.